This T cell receptor (beta chain) was documented in a study of blood T cells in healthy people across ages. Combining a sample-barcoded 5' primer with a J-beta primer mix, a second PCR ran for roughly 6 to 12 cycles. TCRdb redid the calling of the 5' RACE reads with MiXCR, one entry per CDR3 protein. Of 700,000 to 950,000 distinct CDR3 sequences in the sample, roughly 50% are singletons; the top ten hold 20% to 25%. This clonotype was counted a few times. The germline CDR1 and CDR2 sequences are MNHEY and SVGEGT. There are 20 residues in the CDR3. Trimming cost V 2 bases and J 4 bases; bases outside gene matches: 19.

Sample: blood. This sequence joins TRBV6-2 or TRBV6-3 and TRBJ2-1; 8 bases are shared with TRBD2. The sequence was obtained from a young man in good health. In DNA form, the CDR3 reads TGTGCCAGCAGTTACCCTATTAACGGCGGGACTAGTCGATCTTACAATGAGCAGTTCTTC. It translates to CASSYPINGGTSRSYNEQFF.